This note documents a single T cell receptor (beta chain) sequence. The antigen remains undetermined. The study drew its donors from healthy HIV-negative adults without recent acute infections or vaccinations. From CD4+ cells came CD45RA+ naive and CD45RA-negative memory subsets. The CDR3 is 13 residues long. Germline CDR1 reads SQVTM; CDR2 reads ANQGSEA. Trimming cost V 7 bases and J 5 bases, with 17 bases left between them. This sample is drawn from a study of shared clonotypes between healthy human individuals. The study's findings and limits: Investigators expected sequencing depth to affect clonotype sharing among donors.

Every subset's genomic DNA went evenly onto several immunoSEQ plates. Repertoires were generated with immunoSEQ multiplex PCR, while TCRdb's copy carries only in-frame clones and drops some. This sample has fewer than 2.5 million clones, with roughly 93% found just once. The clonotype originates from a man aged 18-30 years in good health. Some clones in this sample may be carry-over from other donors' samples. This chain links TRBV29-1 with TRBJ2-5; weak D call: TRBD2 (7 bases). The specimen was naive CD4+ T cells from PBMCs. Subset reported: CD45RA+ positively selected. CDR3 residues: CSAPSGRGETQYF. The CDR3 DNA reads TGCAGCGCCCCCTCAGGGAGGGGGGAGACCCAGTACTTC. Based on the CDR3 plus reference TRBV29-1 and TRBJ2-5, the full variable domain is SAVISQKPSRDICQRGTSLTIQCQVDSQVTMMFWYRQQPGQSLTLIATANQGSEATYESGFVIDKFPISRPNLTFSTLTVSNMSPEDSSIYLCSAPSGRGETQYFGPGTRLLVL.